Below are 8 T cell receptor beta chains sequenced from a single sample in a study of T cells after yellow fever vaccination. TCRdb reanalysed the 5' RACE reads using MiXCR and keeps one entry per CDR3 protein. The sample lists about 500,000 distinct CDR3 sequences, about a sixth seen once, with roughly a sixth in the top ten. Sample: PBMCs, taken 5 to 6 days after the first yellow fever vaccination. Receptors originate from a man younger than 35 who received the YFV17D yellow fever vaccine.

This clonotype was seen only once. The chain carries TRBV9 and TRBJ2-1; 8 bases fit TRBD2. Germline V gene lookup returns CDR1 SGDLS and CDR2 YYNGEE. This CDR3 has 16 residues. V shed 0 bases and J 4 bases; nucleotides not matched to a gene: 6. The CDR3 DNA is TGTGCCAGCAGCGTAGACGGCGGGGGGCCTTACAATGAGCAGTTCTTC. It is translated as CASSVDGGGPYNEQFF.

This clonotype occurred a few times. This chain connects TRBV4-1 to TRBJ1-4, with 7 bases matching TRBD1. The J segment lost 7 bases and the V segment lost 4 bases, leaving 18 bases of the junction unmatched. CDR1 and CDR2 (germline): MGHRA, YSYEKL. This CDR3 has 18 residues. Here the CDR3 DNA reads TGCGCCAGCAGCCGGGATAGACAGGGTATCTCACTCGGTGAAAAACTGTTTTTT. This translates into CASSRDRQGISLGEKLFF.

This clonotype was counted at least ten times. The chain recombines TRBV5-1 with TRBJ1-2, with D hard to call. The V and J ends lost 0 bases and 4 bases respectively, with 4 bases between them. This CDR3 is 12 amino acids long. Looked up from germline, CDR1 is SGHRS and CDR2 is YFSETQ. CDR3 region: CASSLDIYGYTF. The CDR3 nucleotides read TGCGCCAGCAGCTTGGATATCTATGGCTACACCTTC.

V is TRBV6-5 and J is TRBJ1-6; no clear D. CDR3 length: 14 amino acids. Per germline, CDR1 MNHEY and CDR2 SVGAGI. V was shortened by 1 base and J by 7 bases, with 8 bases between the two germline ends. The CDR3 bases are TGTGCCAGCAGTTACTTATGGGCCAATTCACCCCTCCACTTT. Translated: CASSYLWANSPLHF.

This clonotype was counted many times. Sequence at one end of the junction differs from germline and may be a read error. The chain combines TRBV12-3 or TRBV12-4 with TRBJ2-3; 8 bases match TRBD2. This CDR3 is 15 amino acids long. As DNA, the CDR3 is TGTGCCAGCAGCTTAGACGGGGGGGGCACAGATACGCAGTATTTT. Protein product: CASSLDGGGTDTQYF.

This chain links TRBV9 with TRBJ2-2; D might be TRBD2 (6 bases). Looked up from germline, CDR1 is SGDLS and CDR2 is YYNGEE. CDR3 size: 14 residues. The ends were cut back, 5 bases at V and 6 bases at J, with 14 bases in the middle. CDR3: CASRVHGGSGELFF. CDR3 sequence (DNA): TGTGCCAGCAGGGTTCACGGGGGATCCGGGGAGCTGTTTTTT.

V is TRBV5-1 and J is TRBJ2-2; 7 bases match TRBD2. V was clipped by 1 base and J by 1 base; unmatched bases: 4. This CDR3 is built from 16 residues. Looked up from germline, CDR1 is SGHRS and CDR2 is YFSETQ. The DNA of the CDR3 is TGCGCCAGCAGCTTGATGGCTAGCGGGAACACCGGGGAGCTGTTTTTT. Translation gives CASSLMASGNTGELFF.

The genes are TRBV20-1 and TRBJ1-1, with unresolved D. Trimming shortened V by 6 bases and J by 2 bases, and 10 bases separated the two germline ends. The V gene's germline CDR1 is DFQATT and CDR2 SNEGSKA (reference sequence). This CDR3 region has 12 residues. In nucleotides, the CDR3 is TGCAGTGCCCTGGACGGTAACACTGAAGCTTTCTTT. Translation gives CSALDGNTEAFF.